This is a list of T cell receptor beta chains from one sample in a study of cytomegalovirus exposure and HLA in healthy donors. Using immunoSEQ multiplex PCR, the repertoire was profiled, and TCRdb retains in-frame clones only, with some absent. The table shows 110,000 or so clones, with over 75% occurring only once. The sample consisted of PBMCs. These receptors all come from a woman younger than 45 in good health and CMV-seronegative. Both conserved end residues are part of each CDR3. A D gene is named only where the DNA matches it firmly. A row's size may be missing; if present it is once, few, many or a size class.

TRBJ1-2	TRBD1	.	TRBV14	TGTGCCAGCAGCCCAGTTCTCGGACAGGAGAACTATGGCTACACCTTC	CASSPVLGQENYGYTF
TRBJ2-2	.	.	TRBV19	TGTGCCAGTAGTATAGTTCAGGCCGGGGAGCTGTTTTTT	CASSIVQAGELFF
TRBJ2-5	TRBD1	.	TRBV2	TGTGCCAGCAGGTACAGGGGAGAGACCCAGTACTTC	CASRYRGETQYF
TRBJ1-2	.	.	TRBV7-2	TGTGCCAGCAGCATCGGCAGGGTAAACTATGGCTACACCTTC	CASSIGRVNYGYTF
TRBJ2-1	TRBD2	.	TRBV5-4	TGTGCCAGCATCCGAGCGGGGGGATACAATGAGCAGTTCTTC	CASIRAGGYNEQFF
TRBJ2-2	.	.	TRBV19	TGTGCCAGTAGTACCCAGACAAGCGGCGGGGAGCTGTTTTTT	CASSTQTSGGELFF
TRBJ2-1	.	.	TRBV7-2	TGTGCCAGCAGCTCGCAGGGAACTACGAATGAGCAGTTCTTC	CASSSQGTTNEQFF
TRBJ2-7	TRBD1	.	TRBV6-1	TGTGCCAGCACTACGGGACAGGGACCCTACGAGCAGTACTTC	CASTTGQGPYEQYF
TRBJ1-2	TRBD1	.	TRBV27	TGTGCCAGCAGTCCCCCAGGACAGGGCCTCTATGGCTACACCTTC	CASSPPGQGLYGYTF
TRBJ2-7	.	.	TRBV10-2	TGCGCCAGCAAGAGGGGGCGGGGCTACGAGCAGTACTTC	CASKRGRGYEQYF
TRBJ1-5	.	.	TRBV9	TGTGCCAGCAGCGTAGGAGAGGGTGAAGATCAGCCCCAGCATTTT	CASSVGEGEDQPQHF
TRBJ2-4	.	.	TRBV7-2	TGTGCCAGCAGCTTAGCGTTGCGGCAATGGGACATTCAGTACTTC	CASSLALRQWDIQYF
TRBJ1-5	.	.	TRBV6-6	TGTGCCAGCAGTTACCCGGAGGTAGATCAGCCCCAGCATTTT	CASSYPEVDQPQHF
TRBJ1-2	TRBD1	once	TRBV9	TGTGCCAGCAGCGCGGGACAGGGTAGGCACTATGGCTACACCTTC	CASSAGQGRHYGYTF
TRBJ2-5	.	.	TRBV19	TGTGCCAGTAGTATTTCCGCCCAGGGGCCCCAAGAGACCCAGTACTTC	CASSISAQGPQETQYF
TRBJ1-1	.	.	TRBV30	TGTGCCTGGAATTTACCCCAGGGTAAAAAAGACACTGAAGCTTTCTTT	CAWNLPQGKKDTEAFF
TRBJ2-5	.	.	TRBV15	TGTGCCACCAGCTATCGGGAAAAATGGGAGACCCAGTACTTC	CATSYREKWETQYF
TRBJ1-1	.	.	TRBV11-3	TGTGCCAGCAGCTTGTTAAACACTGAAGCTTTCTTT	CASSLLNTEAFF
TRBJ1-2	TRBD1	.	TRBV29-1	TGCAGCGTTACAGGGGGCTATGGCTACACCTTC	CSVTGGYGYTF
TRBJ2-7	TRBD2	.	TRBV5-1	TGCGCCAGCAGCTTGGGGACTAGCGGGGGGCCCTCCGAGCAGTACTTC	CASSLGTSGGPSEQYF
TRBJ1-2	TRBD1	.	TRBV5-1	TGCGCCAGCAGCTTACCGCAGGGGGCAGATGGCTACACCTTC	CASSLPQGADGYTF
TRBJ2-5	TRBD1	.	TRBV9	TGTGCCAGCAGCGTAGGACAGGGGCCAAAAGAGACCCAGTACTTC	CASSVGQGPKETQYF